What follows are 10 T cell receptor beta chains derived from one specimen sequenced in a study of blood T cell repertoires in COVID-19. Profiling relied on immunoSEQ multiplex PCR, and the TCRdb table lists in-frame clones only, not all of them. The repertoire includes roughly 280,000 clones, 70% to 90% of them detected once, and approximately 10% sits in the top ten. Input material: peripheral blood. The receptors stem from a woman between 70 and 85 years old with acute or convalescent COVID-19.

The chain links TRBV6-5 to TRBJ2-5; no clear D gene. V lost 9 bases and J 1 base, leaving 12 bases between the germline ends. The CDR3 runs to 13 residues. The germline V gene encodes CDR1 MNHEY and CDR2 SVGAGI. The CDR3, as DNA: TGTGCCAGTTCTCTGTTGGCCCAAGAGACCCAGTACTTC. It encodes CASSLLAQETQYF.

The CDR3 protein is CASSLRQGLPNEQFF. The CDR3 nucleotides read TGTGCCAGCAGTTTGAGACAAGGCCTACCGAATGAGCAGTTCTTC. The rearrangement joins TRBV27 to TRBJ2-1; D remains ambiguous. V gave up 3 bases and J gave up 7 bases, with 16 bases separating them. The CDR3 length is 15 residues. Germline CDR1 is MNHEY and CDR2 is SMNVEV (reference sequence).

In DNA form, the CDR3 reads TGTGCCTGGAGTCGGGGGGAATATGGGACAGATACGCAGTATTTT. Its translation is CAWSRGEYGTDTQYF. The rearrangement joins TRBV30 to TRBJ2-3; 7 positions agree with TRBD2. Germline loops: CDR1 GTSNPN, CDR2 SVGIG (reference sequence). This CDR3 spans 15 amino acids. V lost 2 bases, J lost 3 bases, and 8 bases stayed unmatched.

The CDR3: CASSVAGGRETQYF. The CDR3 nucleotides read TGCGCCAGCAGTGTAGCGGGGGGTCGGGAGACCCAGTACTTC. The rearrangement links TRBV10-1 to TRBJ2-5; 10 bases are shared with TRBD2. Germline V gene sequence: CDR1 WNHNN, CDR2 SYGVQD (reference sequence). CDR3 length: 14 amino acids. J was trimmed by 5 bases and V by 4 bases; bases with no gene match: 4.

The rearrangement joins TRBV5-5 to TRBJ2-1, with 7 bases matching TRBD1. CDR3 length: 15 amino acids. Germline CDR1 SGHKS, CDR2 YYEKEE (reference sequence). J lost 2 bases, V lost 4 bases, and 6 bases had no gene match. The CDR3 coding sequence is TGTGCCAGCAGCACGCAGACAGGGACCTACAATGAGCAGTTCTTC. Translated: CASSTQTGTYNEQFF.

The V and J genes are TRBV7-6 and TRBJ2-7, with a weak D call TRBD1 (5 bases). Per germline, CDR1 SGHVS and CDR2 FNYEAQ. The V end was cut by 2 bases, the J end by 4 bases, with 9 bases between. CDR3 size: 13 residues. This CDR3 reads CASSLIREYEQYF. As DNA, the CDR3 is TGTGCCAGCAGCTTAATCAGGGAATACGAGCAGTACTTC.

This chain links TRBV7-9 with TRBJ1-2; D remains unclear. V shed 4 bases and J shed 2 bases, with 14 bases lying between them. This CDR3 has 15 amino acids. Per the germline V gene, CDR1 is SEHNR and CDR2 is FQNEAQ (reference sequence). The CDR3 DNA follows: TGTGCCAGCAGCTCGGGGTCGGTCCCAAACTATGGCTACACCTTC. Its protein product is CASSSGSVPNYGYTF.

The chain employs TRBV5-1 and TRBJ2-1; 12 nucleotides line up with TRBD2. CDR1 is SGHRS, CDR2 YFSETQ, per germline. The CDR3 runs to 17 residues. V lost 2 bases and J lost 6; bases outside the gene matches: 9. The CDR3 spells CASSFFPSGGAANEQFF. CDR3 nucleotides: TGCGCCAGCAGCTTCTTTCCTAGCGGGGGGGCCGCCAATGAGCAGTTCTTC.

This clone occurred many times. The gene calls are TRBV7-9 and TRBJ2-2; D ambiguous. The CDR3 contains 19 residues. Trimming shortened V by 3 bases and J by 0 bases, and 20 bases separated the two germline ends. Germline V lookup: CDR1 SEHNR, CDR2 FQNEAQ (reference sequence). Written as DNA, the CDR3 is TGTGCCAGCAGCTTTTTCCGGCTACTGGAGTTCGCGAACACCGGGGAGCTGTTTTTT. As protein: CASSFFRLLEFANTGELFF. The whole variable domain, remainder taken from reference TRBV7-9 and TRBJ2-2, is DTGVSQNPRHKITKRGQNVTFRCDPISEHNRLYWYRQTLGQGPEFLTYFQNEAQLEKSRLLSDRFSAERPKGSFSTLEIQRTEQGDSAMYLCASSFFRLLEFANTGELFFGEGSRLTVL.

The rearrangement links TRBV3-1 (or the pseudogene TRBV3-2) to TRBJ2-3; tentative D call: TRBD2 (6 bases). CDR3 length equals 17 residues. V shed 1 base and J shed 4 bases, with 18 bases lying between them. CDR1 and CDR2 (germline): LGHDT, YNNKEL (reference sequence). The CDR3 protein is CASSQAGGGVRPDTQYF. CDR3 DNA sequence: TGTGCCAGCAGCCAAGCCGGAGGCGGGGTCCGCCCAGATACGCAGTATTTT.